Following are 23 T cell receptor beta chains from one sample sequenced in a study of patients and donors after allogeneic stem cell transplantation. A single record per CDR3 protein comes from TCRdb applying MiXCR to the RT-PCR reads. The table includes hundreds of thousands of distinct CDR3 sequences, approximately 16% detected once. Material: blood, either unsorted or a sorted T cell fraction (not recorded which). Receptor source: a human donor who was either an allogeneic HSCT recipient or a stem cell or donor lymphocyte infusion donor (not recorded which). It is not recorded whose cells these are; they may come from a transplant donor.

In its sample, this clonotype was seen a few times. This chain uses TRBV18 with TRBJ2-5; D remains ambiguous. Between the trimmed V and J ends, which lost 2 bases and 5 bases, there was a span of 9 bases. This CDR3 region has 13 residues. Germline V gene data show CDR1 as KGHSH and CDR2 as LQKENI. CDR3 DNA: TGTGCCAGCTCACCAATGGGTCACGAGACCCAGTACTTC. Its protein product is CASSPMGHETQYF.

The chain combines TRBV9 with TRBJ2-5, with 13 positions matching TRBD2. Germline CDR1 is SGDLS and CDR2 is YYNGEE. Unmatched junction bases numbered 3, after V lost 5 bases and J lost 5 bases. The CDR3 has 14 amino acids. CDR3 region: CASRGTSGDETQYF. The CDR3 DNA reads as TGTGCCAGCAGGGGGACTAGCGGGGACGAGACCCAGTACTTC.

At least ten counts were recorded for this clonotype. The chain carries TRBV10-3 and TRBJ2-7; no firm D call. Germline V lookup: CDR1 ENHRY, CDR2 SYGVKD. V shed 11 bases and J shed 1 base, with 12 bases lying between them. The CDR3 contains 12 residues. CDR3 sequence (DNA): TGTGCCTCGTCCCGGGCGTCCTACGAGCAGTACTTC. It translates to CASSRASYEQYF.

This clonotype showed up just a few times. This sequence joins TRBV7-8 and TRBJ1-2, with D maybe TRBD1 (6 bases). Germline V gene sequence: CDR1 SGHVS, CDR2 FQNEAQ. This CDR3 region has 13 residues. Trimming left V 6 bases short and J 8 bases short, with 16 bases between. CDR3 region: CASSWGGARGYTF. The CDR3 DNA follows: TGTGCCAGCAGTTGGGGGGGGGCGCGAGGCTACACCTTC.

This sequence joins TRBV4-1 and TRBJ2-7, with D perhaps matching TRBD1 (5 bases). This CDR3 contains 16 residues. V was trimmed by 0 bases and J by 0 bases, leaving 12 bases between them. The V gene's germline CDR1 is MGHRA and CDR2 YSYEKL. The CDR3 DNA reads TGCGCCAGCAGCCAAGACCCGTCACAGGCCTCCTACGAGCAGTACTTC. This codes for CASSQDPSQASYEQYF.

There are a few counts of this clonotype. This chain links TRBV4-2 with TRBJ2-7; 11 bases match TRBD2. V shed 0 bases and J 6 bases; nucleotides not matched to a gene: 10. This CDR3 is built from 17 residues. From germline, CDR1 is LGHNA and CDR2 YNFKEQ. CDR3 protein: CASSQEATSGSRLEQYF. The DNA of the CDR3 is TGTGCCAGCAGCCAAGAGGCCACTAGCGGGAGTAGACTCGAGCAGTACTTC.

The chain carries TRBV29-1 and TRBJ2-7; TRBD2 matches 8 bases. The CDR3 is made up of 14 amino acids. V shed 6 bases, J shed 3 bases, and the junction held 10 bases outside the gene matches. Germline V gives CDR1 SQVTM, CDR2 ANQGSEA. This chain's CDR3 is CSVGGRGDNYEQYF. CDR3 nucleotide sequence: TGCAGCGTCGGAGGGCGGGGGGATAACTACGAGCAGTACTTC.

This clonotype showed up just a few times. The J gene is TRBJ1-1, the V gene TRBV20-1, with TRBD1 matching 7 bases. Per the germline V gene, CDR1 is DFQATT and CDR2 is SNEGSKA (reference sequence). The CDR3 is made up of 14 amino acids. Unmatched junction bases numbered 8, after V lost 1 base and J lost 6 bases. The CDR3 is CSARAFGTVAEAFF. For the CDR3, the DNA is TGCAGTGCTAGAGCCTTCGGGACAGTGGCTGAAGCTTTCTTT.

The chain combines TRBV6-1 with TRBJ1-2, with D unresolved. Germline values: CDR1 MNHNS, CDR2 SASEGT. V was clipped by 5 bases and J by 8 bases, with 21 bases between them. The CDR3 runs 15 residues. CDR3 nucleotides: TGTGCCAGCAGTAACGGACCGACGAAACGGTCGGGCTACACCTTC. Protein: CASSNGPTKRSGYTF.

CDR3 sequence reads: CASSVGQGRVYEQYF. The CDR3 DNA is TGTGCCAGCAGCGTTGGACAGGGGAGAGTCTACGAGCAGTACTTC. The genes are TRBV2 and TRBJ2-7; 9 nucleotides align to TRBD1. The CDR3 loop spans 15 amino acids. Unmatched junction bases numbered 9, after V lost 6 bases and J lost 3 bases. Germline CDR1 SNHLY, CDR2 FYNNEI. The whole variable domain, remainder taken from reference TRBV2 and TRBJ2-7, is EPEVTQTPSHQVTQMGQEVILRCVPISNHLYFYWYRQILGQKVEFLVSFYNNEISEKSEIFDDQFSVERPDGSNFTLKIRSTKLEDSAMYFCASSVGQGRVYEQYFGPGTRLTVT.

This clonotype has only a few counts. This chain uses TRBV5-1 with TRBJ2-5; TRBD2 agrees at 7 bases. This CDR3 is 13 amino acids long. J lost 2 bases, V lost 8 bases, and 6 bases had no gene match. Looked up from germline, CDR1 is SGHRS and CDR2 is YFSETQ. Here the CDR3 reads CARGSGSQETQYF. In DNA form, the CDR3 reads TGCGCCAGGGGTAGCGGGTCACAAGAGACCCAGTACTTC.

V usage is TRBV3-1 and J usage is TRBJ2-5; 7 bases match TRBD1. Germline CDR1 is LGHDT and CDR2 is YNNKEL (reference sequence). Trimming cost V 7 bases and J 2 bases; bases outside gene matches: 7. This CDR3 spans 14 amino acids. CDR3 sequence (DNA): TGTGCCAGCACTCCGGGACAGACTCAAGAGACCCAGTACTTC. Amino acids: CASTPGQTQETQYF.

There are many counts of this clonotype. The rearrangement links TRBV6-5 to TRBJ2-2, with D uncertain. The CDR3 covers 11 residues. Germline loops: CDR1 MNHEY, CDR2 SVGAGI. Trimming left V 5 bases short and J 6 bases short, with 4 bases between. CDR3: CASSRAGELFF. Here the CDR3 DNA reads TGTGCCAGCAGTCGTGCCGGGGAGCTGTTTTTT.

In this sample, this clonotype turned up a few times. The chain recombines TRBV6-1 with TRBJ2-3, with 9 bases that match TRBD2. The V segment lost 8 bases and the J segment 1 base; nucleotides outside the gene matches: 4. This CDR3 contains 14 residues. Per germline, CDR1 MNHNS and CDR2 SASEGT. CDR3 sequence: CASRTSVGTDTQYF. The CDR3, as DNA: TGTGCCAGCCGGACTAGCGTGGGCACAGATACGCAGTATTTT.

CDR3 protein: CASNKLPQGTDTQYF. As DNA, the CDR3 is TGTGCCAGCAACAAACTACCACAGGGCACAGATACGCAGTATTTT. The V call is TRBV5-6, the J call TRBJ2-3, with a tentative D call TRBD1 (5 bases). Per germline, CDR1 SGHDT and CDR2 YYEEEE. Trimming left V 6 bases short and J 1 base short, with 15 bases between. The CDR3 contains 15 residues.

This clonotype was recorded a few times. CDR3 sequence: CASNSIYSSGYTF. In DNA, the CDR3 is TGTGCCAGCAATTCCATCTACAGTAGTGGCTACACCTTC. The genes are TRBV12-3 or TRBV12-4 and TRBJ1-2; unclear D gene. The CDR3 length is 13 residues. The ends were cut back, 7 bases at V and 7 bases at J, with 16 bases in the middle.

This chain connects TRBV20-1 to TRBJ2-7; 11 bases agree with TRBD2. This CDR3 is 14 amino acids long. Germline assignment: CDR1 DFQATT and CDR2 SNEGSKA (reference sequence). The trim removed 6 bases at V and 2 bases at J, leaving 6 bases unmatched. CDR3: CSARLAGLTYEQYF. The CDR3 nucleotides read TGCAGTGCAAGACTAGCGGGACTAACCTACGAGCAGTACTTC.

V and J are TRBV7-9 and TRBJ2-3; 12 bases match TRBD1. Unmatched junction bases numbered 9, after V lost 5 bases and J lost 6 bases. Germline CDR1 SEHNR, CDR2 FQNEAQ (reference sequence). CDR3 size: 16 residues. In DNA, the CDR3 is TGTGCCAGCAGCCTGGGACAGGGGGCATCGAGGGATACGCAGTATTTT. This gives the protein CASSLGQGASRDTQYF.

This clonotype has more than one count but fewer than ten. The V and J genes are TRBV18 and TRBJ2-1; maybe TRBD2 (6 bases). CDR1 is KGHSH and CDR2 is LQKENI in the germline V gene. V lost 6 bases, J lost 0 bases, and 15 bases lay in between. The CDR3 has 16 amino acids. The CDR3 loop is CASSPPLAHSYNEQFF. The CDR3 region has the DNA TGTGCCAGCTCGCCCCCTCTAGCGCACTCCTACAATGAGCAGTTCTTC.

The chain employs TRBV19 and TRBJ1-6; no clear D gene. The CDR3 has 15 residues. Between the trimmed V and J ends, which lost 3 bases and 0 bases, there was a span of 6 bases. Germline lookup yields CDR1 LNHDA and CDR2 SQIVND (reference sequence). Written as DNA, the CDR3 is TGTGCCAGTAGTATGGCGAGCTCCTATAATTCACCCCTCCACTTT. This sequence encodes CASSMASSYNSPLHF.

This clonotype occurred a few times. The chain carries TRBV12-3 or TRBV12-4 and TRBJ1-1; D not certain. Deletions cut 2 bases from V and 3 bases from J, with 10 bases between. This CDR3 comprises 14 residues. The DNA for the CDR3 is TGTGCCAGCAGTTTAAAGTCTCGGGACACTGAAGCTTTCTTT. This codes for CASSLKSRDTEAFF.

This clonotype was detected only a few times. The chain couples TRBV9 to TRBJ1-1; 7 bases match TRBD1. The CDR3 loop spans 16 amino acids. Germline loops: CDR1 SGDLS, CDR2 YYNGEE. The V and J ends lost 5 bases and 6 bases, in that order; junction bases with no gene match: 16. CDR3: CASSEHEGGALSEAFF. The CDR3 DNA reads TGTGCCAGCAGTGAACACGAAGGGGGCGCTTTGTCTGAAGCTTTCTTT.

This clonotype was found a few times. The chain is built from TRBV12-3 or TRBV12-4 and TRBJ2-3; the D is unclear. The V gene lost 6 bases and the J gene lost 2 bases, with 18 bases spanning the gap. The CDR3 has 16 residues. CDR3 amino acids: CASRTMGRGPTDTQYF. The CDR3 DNA is TGTGCCAGCAGAACGATGGGCCGCGGACCCACAGATACGCAGTATTTT.